The TCR beta chain under discussion was sequenced for a study of response to subunit inactivated influenza vaccine. This clonotype was detected a few times. A single record per CDR3 protein comes from TCRdb applying MiXCR to the RT-PCR reads. The sample includes about 480,000 distinct CDR3 sequences, approximately 11% of them seen just once. V was cut by 3 bases and J by 4 bases, with 13 bases left in between. CDR1 is DFQATT, CDR2 SNEGSKA, per germline (reference sequence). The CDR3 extends over 13 amino acids. Sequencing was performed on PBMCs from blood, taken roughly 46 days after vaccination. The chain links TRBV20-1 to TRBJ2-7, with D uncertain. The source of this sequence is a man in his fifties who received an inactivated influenza vaccine. The CDR3 DNA follows: TGCAGTGCTAGTGATGGGCAATCGTACGAGCAGTACTTC. This gives the protein CSASDGQSYEQYF.